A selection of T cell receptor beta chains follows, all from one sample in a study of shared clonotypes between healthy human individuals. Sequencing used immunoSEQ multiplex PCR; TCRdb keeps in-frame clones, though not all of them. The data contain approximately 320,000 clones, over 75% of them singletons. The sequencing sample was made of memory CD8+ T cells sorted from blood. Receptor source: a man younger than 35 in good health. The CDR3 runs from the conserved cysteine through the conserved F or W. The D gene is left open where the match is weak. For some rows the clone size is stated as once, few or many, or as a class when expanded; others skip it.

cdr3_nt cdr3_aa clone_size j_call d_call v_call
TGTGCCAGCAGCTTAGGGCTTCCCCTAGGTTACTACGAGCAGTACTTC CASSLGLPLGYYEQYF NA TRBJ2-7 NA TRBV11-2
TGTGCCAGCAGCCCTCACGGGCCAGAACGGAATTCACCCCTCCACTTT CASSPHGPERNSPLHF many TRBJ1-6 NA TRBV11-2
TGCGCCAGCAGCCTAGAATGGAGGGGCGCCCGAGCCAAAAACATTCAGTACTTC CASSLEWRGARAKNIQYF NA TRBJ2-4 NA TRBV4-1
TGTGCCAGCAGACAGGGCGTTGAGCTTGAAGCTTTCTTT CASRQGVELEAFF NA TRBJ1-1 NA TRBV2
TGCGCCAGCAGCCAAGCATGGGTCGGGGGGTCGGCTAATGAAAAACTGTTTTTT CASSQAWVGGSANEKLFF NA TRBJ1-4 NA TRBV4-3
TGTGCCAGCAGTTTAGGGACGGGGTGGACTGAAGCTTTCTTT CASSLGTGWTEAFF NA TRBJ1-1 NA TRBV27
TGCGCCAGCAGCAAGCGGGGCAGCTCCTACAATGAGCAGTTCTTC CASSKRGSSYNEQFF NA TRBJ2-1 TRBD2 TRBV4-3
TGCGCCAGCAGCTATTTTGTCCAGAACACTGAAGCTTTCTTT CASSYFVQNTEAFF once TRBJ1-1 NA TRBV5-1
TGTGCCATCAGTGCCCCGACAGGGTATGGCTACACCTTC CAISAPTGYGYTF NA TRBJ1-2 TRBD1 TRBV6-5
TGTGCCAGCAGCTTGGCACAAAACCAAGAGACCCAGTACTTC CASSLAQNQETQYF NA TRBJ2-5 NA TRBV5-6
TGTGCCAGCAGCACCCCCTTGGACGCCGGGTCCCCTCACTATGGCTACACCTTC CASSTPLDAGSPHYGYTF once TRBJ1-2 NA TRBV9
TGCGCCAGCAGCTTGGCCGACACAGGGACTGGAAACACCATATATTTT CASSLADTGTGNTIYF NA TRBJ1-3 NA TRBV5-1
TGTGCCAGCAGCCTTGAAGACTCTGGAAACACCATATATTTT CASSLEDSGNTIYF NA TRBJ1-3 NA TRBV5-6
TGTGCCAGCAGCCCCAGCACCGGGGAGCTGTTTTTT CASSPSTGELFF NA TRBJ2-2 NA TRBV9
TGTGCCAGCCAGGTGGAGGGCTGGGAAAAACTGTTTTTT CASQVEGWEKLFF NA TRBJ1-4 NA TRBV2
TGCGCCAGCAGCCAGGGACTAGCTAACACCGGGGAGCTGTTTTTT CASSQGLANTGELFF NA TRBJ2-2 TRBD2 TRBV4-3
TGTGCCAGTAGTTCCGGGACAGGGGCGGCCAAAAACATTCAGTACTTC CASSSGTGAAKNIQYF NA TRBJ2-4 TRBD1 TRBV19
TGTGCCAGCGGGCCAACTAGCGTTGAGCAGTTCTTC CASGPTSVEQFF NA TRBJ2-1 TRBD2 TRBV6-5
TGCAGCGTGCCAACCCCAGGGGGCTATGGCTACACCTTC CSVPTPGGYGYTF NA TRBJ1-2 TRBD1 TRBV29-1
TGTGCCAGCAGCTCCCGAGGGCCTCTTAGTAGGGATGAAAAACTGTTTTTT CASSSRGPLSRDEKLFF NA TRBJ1-4 NA TRBV7-9
TGTGCCAGCAGACAGACAGGGTGGAATGAAAAACTGTTTTTT CASRQTGWNEKLFF NA TRBJ1-4 TRBD1 TRBV27
TGTGCCAGTGGAGTAGGGGAATGGGTGGGGGAGACCCAGTACTTC CASGVGEWVGETQYF NA TRBJ2-5 NA TRBV6-1
TGTGCCAGCAGTTTATTAGTCAGAGGACCTTACAATGAGCAGTTCTTC CASSLLVRGPYNEQFF NA TRBJ2-1 NA TRBV27
TGTGCCAGCAGTGACCGCTGGGCTGGCACAGATACGCAGTATTTT CASSDRWAGTDTQYF NA TRBJ2-3 NA TRBV2
TGTGCCAGTAGTATCCTTCCGACCACTGAAGCTTTCTTT CASSILPTTEAFF NA TRBJ1-1 NA TRBV19
TGCAGCGTTGAAGGGCCGGGCTCCTACAATGAGCAGTTCTTC CSVEGPGSYNEQFF NA TRBJ2-1 NA TRBV29-1
TGTGCCAGCAGCGCCGCCATGGGCGAGCAGTACTTC CASSAAMGEQYF NA TRBJ2-7 NA TRBV9
TGTGCCAGCAGTTTCGGGGGGGCGGACGAGCAGTACTTC CASSFGGADEQYF NA TRBJ2-7 TRBD2 TRBV28
TGTGCCAGCAGTGAAGGGGAAGGGACATTAGGAGCTTTCTTT CASSEGEGTLGAFF NA TRBJ1-1 NA TRBV2
TGTGCTAGTGGCTTTAATGGACAGGCCACTGAAGCTTTCTTT CASGFNGQATEAFF NA TRBJ1-1 TRBD1 TRBV12-5
TGCGCCAGCAGCCAAGAGCCGACAGGGGTGGACACTGAAGCTTTCTTT CASSQEPTGVDTEAFF few TRBJ1-1 TRBD1 TRBV4-1
TGTGCCAGCAGTTACGCAGGGGTGGCCACTGAAGCTTTCTTT CASSYAGVATEAFF NA TRBJ1-1 NA TRBV6-5
TGTGCCAGCAGTGTCGCCCATGAAGCTTTCTTT CASSVAHEAFF NA TRBJ1-1 NA TRBV2
TGCGCCAGCAGCTTAGCGGAGGGGGTATACAATGAGCAGTTCTTC CASSLAEGVYNEQFF NA TRBJ2-1 NA TRBV5-1
TGTGCCAGCAGTTTAAAGGACAACTCCTACGAGCAGTACTTC CASSLKDNSYEQYF NA TRBJ2-7 NA TRBV27
TGCGCCAGCAGCCAAGATCCACTCCAGGGGTGGAATTCACCCCTCCACTTT CASSQDPLQGWNSPLHF NA TRBJ1-6 NA TRBV4-1
TGTGCCAGCAGCTTAGAGAGGGCTGCCCCGAACACTGAAGCTTTCTTT CASSLERAAPNTEAFF NA TRBJ1-1 NA TRBV7-9
TGTGCCAGCAGCTTAGGGGAGGGCGACACGACCGAAGCTTTCTTT CASSLGEGDTTEAFF NA TRBJ1-1 NA TRBV11-2
TGTGCCAGCAGTGTAGGATTAAGCTCTGGAAACACCATATATTTT CASSVGLSSGNTIYF NA TRBJ1-3 NA TRBV6-5
TGTGCCAGCAGTTGGGCCGGGACTAGCGGGAGAGGTGGCACAGATACGCAGTATTTT CASSWAGTSGRGGTDTQYF NA TRBJ2-3 TRBD2 TRBV27
TGTGCCAGTAGTATTCTAGGGGACAGATACTATGGCTACACCTTC CASSILGDRYYGYTF NA TRBJ1-2 TRBD1 TRBV19
TGTGCCAGCAGTTTCCTTGACGAGCAGTACTTC CASSFLDEQYF NA TRBJ2-7 NA TRBV6-6
TGTGCCAGCAGTCCGTCTTCCTCTCAGCCCCAGCATTTT CASSPSSSQPQHF NA TRBJ1-5 NA TRBV27
TGTGCCAGCAGCCCCGGACAGACCTCCTACGAGCAGTACTTC CASSPGQTSYEQYF NA TRBJ2-7 NA TRBV5-6
TGTGCCAGCTCACCACCCATATACAATGAGCAGTTCTTC CASSPPIYNEQFF NA TRBJ2-1 NA TRBV18
TGTGCCAGCAGCGTAGGGGACAGGAAATACGAGCAGTACTTC CASSVGDRKYEQYF NA TRBJ2-7 TRBD1 TRBV9
TGTGCCAGCAACCTTAAGGGGAAGAGTCAAGAGACCCAGTACTTC CASNLKGKSQETQYF NA TRBJ2-5 NA TRBV6-6
TGTGCCAGCAGCTCCAGGGAAATTGGAAACACCATATATTTT CASSSREIGNTIYF many TRBJ1-3 NA TRBV7-6
TGTGCCAGCAGCCAACGTCGAGAAGAGAACTACGAGCAGTACTTC CASSQRREENYEQYF once TRBJ2-7 NA TRBV16
TGCGCCAGCAGAGCATACACCGGGGAGCTGTTTTTT CASRAYTGELFF NA TRBJ2-2 NA TRBV5-1
TGTGCCAGCAGTTACGCAGGGGACGAGCAGTACTTC CASSYAGDEQYF NA TRBJ2-7 NA TRBV6-5
TGTGCCAGCAGTGAAGGGGGTGAGGGAAATTCACCCCTCCACTTT CASSEGGEGNSPLHF few TRBJ1-6 NA TRBV2
TGCAGCGTAGACAGGGGGCTTGGTGAAGCTTTCTTT CSVDRGLGEAFF NA TRBJ1-1 TRBD1 TRBV29-1
TGCGCCAGCAGCCAAGACTCGGGCTCCTACGAGCAGTACTTC CASSQDSGSYEQYF NA TRBJ2-7 NA TRBV4-3
TGTGCCATCAGTCCGGGACTAGGGGATTCCGAGCAGTACTTC CAISPGLGDSEQYF NA TRBJ2-7 TRBD2 TRBV10-3
TGCGCCAGCCGGCCCGGTTTGAACACTGAAGCTTTCTTT CASRPGLNTEAFF NA TRBJ1-1 NA TRBV5-1